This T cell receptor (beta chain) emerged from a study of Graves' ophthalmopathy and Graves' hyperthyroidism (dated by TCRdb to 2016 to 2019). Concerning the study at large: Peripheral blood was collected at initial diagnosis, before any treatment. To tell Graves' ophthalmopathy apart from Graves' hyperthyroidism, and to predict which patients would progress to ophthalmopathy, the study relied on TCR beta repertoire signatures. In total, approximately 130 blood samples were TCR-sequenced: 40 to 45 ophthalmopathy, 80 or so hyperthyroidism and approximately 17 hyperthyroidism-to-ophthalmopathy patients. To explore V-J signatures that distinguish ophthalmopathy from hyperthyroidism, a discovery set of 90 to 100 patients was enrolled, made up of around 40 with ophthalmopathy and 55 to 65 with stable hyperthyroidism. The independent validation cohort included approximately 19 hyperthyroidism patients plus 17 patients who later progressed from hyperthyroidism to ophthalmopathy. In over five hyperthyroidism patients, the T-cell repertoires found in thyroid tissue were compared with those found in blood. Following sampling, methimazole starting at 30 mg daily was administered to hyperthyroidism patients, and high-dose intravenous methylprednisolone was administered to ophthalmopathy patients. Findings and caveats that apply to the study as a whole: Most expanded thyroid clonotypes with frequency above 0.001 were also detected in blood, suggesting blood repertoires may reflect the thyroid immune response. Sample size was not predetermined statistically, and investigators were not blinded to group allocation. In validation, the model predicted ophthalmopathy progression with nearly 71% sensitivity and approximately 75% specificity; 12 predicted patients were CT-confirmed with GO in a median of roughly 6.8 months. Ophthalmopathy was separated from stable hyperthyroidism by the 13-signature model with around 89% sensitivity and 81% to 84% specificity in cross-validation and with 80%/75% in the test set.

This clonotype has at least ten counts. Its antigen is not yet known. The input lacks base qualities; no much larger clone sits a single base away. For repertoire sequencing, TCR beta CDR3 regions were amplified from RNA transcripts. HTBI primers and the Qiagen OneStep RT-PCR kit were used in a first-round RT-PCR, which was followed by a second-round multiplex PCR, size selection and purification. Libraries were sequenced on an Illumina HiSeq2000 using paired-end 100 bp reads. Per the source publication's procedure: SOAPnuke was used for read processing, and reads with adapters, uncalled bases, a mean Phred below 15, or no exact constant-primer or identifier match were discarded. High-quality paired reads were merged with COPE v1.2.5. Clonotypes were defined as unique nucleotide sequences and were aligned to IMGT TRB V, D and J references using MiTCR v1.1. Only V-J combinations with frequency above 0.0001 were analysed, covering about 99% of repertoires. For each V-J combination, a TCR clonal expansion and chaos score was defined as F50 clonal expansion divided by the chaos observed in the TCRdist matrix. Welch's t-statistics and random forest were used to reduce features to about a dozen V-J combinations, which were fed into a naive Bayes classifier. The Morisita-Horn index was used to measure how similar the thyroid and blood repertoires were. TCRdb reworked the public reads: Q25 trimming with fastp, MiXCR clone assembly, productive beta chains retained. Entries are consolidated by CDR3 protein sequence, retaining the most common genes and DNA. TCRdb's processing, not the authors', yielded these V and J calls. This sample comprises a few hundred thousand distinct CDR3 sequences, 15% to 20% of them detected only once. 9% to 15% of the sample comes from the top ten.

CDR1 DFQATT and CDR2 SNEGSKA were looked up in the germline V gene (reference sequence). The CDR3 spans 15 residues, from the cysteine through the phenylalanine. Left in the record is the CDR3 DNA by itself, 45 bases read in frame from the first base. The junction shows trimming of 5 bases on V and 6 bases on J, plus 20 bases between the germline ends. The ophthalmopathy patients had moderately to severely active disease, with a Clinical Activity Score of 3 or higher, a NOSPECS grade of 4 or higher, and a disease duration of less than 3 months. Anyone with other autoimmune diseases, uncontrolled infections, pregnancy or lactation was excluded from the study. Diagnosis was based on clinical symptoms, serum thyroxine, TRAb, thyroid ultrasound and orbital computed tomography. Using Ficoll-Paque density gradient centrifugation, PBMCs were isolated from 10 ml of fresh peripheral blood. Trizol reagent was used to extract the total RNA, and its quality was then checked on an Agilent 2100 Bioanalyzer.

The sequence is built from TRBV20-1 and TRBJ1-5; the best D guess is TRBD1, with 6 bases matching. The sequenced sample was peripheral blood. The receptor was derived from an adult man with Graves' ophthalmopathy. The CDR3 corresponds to CSAHGTTGALQPQHF. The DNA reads TGCAGTGCTCACGGGACAACCGGGGCGCTTCAGCCCCAGCATTTT.